This T cell receptor beta chain is drawn from a study of cytomegalovirus exposure and HLA in healthy donors. The CDR3 consists of 13 residues. Trimming took 5 bases from V and 5 from J; bases not matched to a gene: 5. Germline CDR1 reads SNHLY; CDR2 reads FYNNEI. Points on this clone: Antigen: not known.

Study findings and constraints: Most TCR sequences showed up rarely, but some public TCRs showed up in many donors. Later work found that TCR association rates differed between HLA loci; DRB1 had the most and HLA-C the fewest.

Primers included in the PCR were 60 Vbeta and 13 Jbeta primers. Measured with immunoSEQ multiplex PCR; TCRdb has only the in-frame clones, and not every one. Here the sample table reports 31,000 or so clones. V is TRBV2 and J is TRBJ2-5, with TRBD2 identical over 7 bases. The sequence was obtained from a female donor in good health and CMV-seronegative. Input material: PBMCs. The CDR3 DNA is TGTGCCAGCAGTCGACTAGCTAGGGAGACCCAGTACTTC. It specifies CASSRLARETQYF.